This T cell receptor beta chain is from a study of OX40 agonist ivuxolimab in advanced cancers. The CDR3 extends over 15 amino acids. V was trimmed by 0 bases and J by 3 bases, leaving 7 bases between them. CDR1 is SGHRS, CDR2 YFSETQ, per germline. The method was immunoSEQ multiplex PCR; TCRdb's version includes in-frame clones alone and lacks a portion of them. This sample carries 70,000 or so clones, approximately 80% of them seen once, and the ten largest clones take over 2%. The sequenced sample was CD4+ or CD8+ T cells sorted from blood, obtained in a trial of the OX40 agonist ivuxolimab. J is TRBJ1-6 and V is TRBV5-1; D call uncertain. The receptor was isolated from an adult with an advanced solid tumor such as melanoma, head and neck, liver or kidney cancer. This CDR3 is CASSLDSSYNSPLHF. The CDR3 nucleotides read TGCGCCAGCAGCTTGGACAGTAGCTATAATTCACCCCTCCACTTT. The entire variable domain, with the rest obtained from reference TRBV5-1 and TRBJ1-6, is as follows: KAGVTQTPRYLIKTRGQQVTLSCSPISGHRSVSWYQQTPGQGLQFLFEYFSETQRNKGNFPGRFSGRQFSNSRSEMNVSTLELGDSALYLCASSLDSSYNSPLHFGNGTRLTVT.